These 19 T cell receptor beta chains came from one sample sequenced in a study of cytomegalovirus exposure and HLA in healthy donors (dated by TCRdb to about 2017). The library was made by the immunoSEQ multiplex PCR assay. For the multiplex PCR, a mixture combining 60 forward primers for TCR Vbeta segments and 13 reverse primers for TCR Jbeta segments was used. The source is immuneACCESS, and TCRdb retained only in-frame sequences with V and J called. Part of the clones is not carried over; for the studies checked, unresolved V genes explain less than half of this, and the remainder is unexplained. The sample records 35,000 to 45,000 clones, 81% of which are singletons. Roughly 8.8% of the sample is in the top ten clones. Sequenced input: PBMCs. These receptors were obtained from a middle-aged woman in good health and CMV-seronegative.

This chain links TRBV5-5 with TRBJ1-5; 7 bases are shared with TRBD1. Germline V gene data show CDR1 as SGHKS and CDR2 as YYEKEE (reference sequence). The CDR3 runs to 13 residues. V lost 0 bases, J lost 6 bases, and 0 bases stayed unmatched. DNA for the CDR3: TGTGCCAGCAGCTTGGGGACAGGTCAGCCCCAGCATTTT. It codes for CASSLGTGQPQHF. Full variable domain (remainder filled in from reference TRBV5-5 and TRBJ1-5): DAGVTQSPTHLIKTRGQQVTLRCSPISGHKSVSWYQQVLGQGPQFIFQYYEKEERGRGNFPDRFSARQFPNYSSELNVNALLLGDSALYLCASSLGTGQPQHFGDGTRLSIL.

The CDR3 sequence: CASSFGQGKETQYF. In nucleotides, the CDR3 is TGTGCCAGCAGCTTTGGACAGGGAAAAGAGACCCAGTACTTC. The chain employs TRBV7-9 and TRBJ2-5; 8 nucleotides align to TRBD1. This CDR3 comprises 14 residues. V was clipped by 3 bases and J by 3 bases; unmatched bases: 3. CDR1 SEHNR and CDR2 FQNEAQ come from the germline V gene (reference sequence).

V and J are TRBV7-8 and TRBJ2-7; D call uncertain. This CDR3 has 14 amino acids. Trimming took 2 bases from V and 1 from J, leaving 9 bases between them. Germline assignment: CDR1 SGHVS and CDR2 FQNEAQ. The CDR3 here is CASSLFSGSYEQYF. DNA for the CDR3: TGTGCCAGCAGCTTATTTTCAGGTTCCTACGAGCAGTACTTC.

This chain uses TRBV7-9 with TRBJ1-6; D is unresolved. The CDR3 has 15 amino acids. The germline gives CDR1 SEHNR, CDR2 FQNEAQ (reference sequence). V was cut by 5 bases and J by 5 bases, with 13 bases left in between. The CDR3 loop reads CASSPRRRDNSPLHF. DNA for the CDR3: TGTGCCAGCAGCCCCAGGCGGAGGGATAATTCACCCCTCCACTTT.

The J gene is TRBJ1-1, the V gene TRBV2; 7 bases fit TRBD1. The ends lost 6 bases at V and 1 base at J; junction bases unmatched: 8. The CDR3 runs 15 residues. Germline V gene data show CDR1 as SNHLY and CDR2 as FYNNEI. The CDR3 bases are TGTGCCAGCAGACTGGACAGGCAGAGGAACACTGAAGCTTTCTTT. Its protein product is CASRLDRQRNTEAFF.

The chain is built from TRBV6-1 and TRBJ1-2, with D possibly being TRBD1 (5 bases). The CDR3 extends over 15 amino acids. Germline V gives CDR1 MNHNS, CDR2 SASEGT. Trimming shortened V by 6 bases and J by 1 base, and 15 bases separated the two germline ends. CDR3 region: CASRAIDSDNYGYTF. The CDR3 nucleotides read TGTGCCAGCAGAGCTATAGACAGCGATAACTATGGCTACACCTTC.

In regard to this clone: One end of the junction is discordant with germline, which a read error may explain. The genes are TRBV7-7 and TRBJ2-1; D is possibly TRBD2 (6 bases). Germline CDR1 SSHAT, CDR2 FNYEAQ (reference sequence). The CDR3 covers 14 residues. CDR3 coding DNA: TGTGCTAGCAGCTTGGCGGGGACGGGCAATGAGCAGTTCTTC. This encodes CASSLAGTGNEQFF. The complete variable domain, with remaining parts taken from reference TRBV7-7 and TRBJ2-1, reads GAGVSQSPRYKVTKRGQDVTLRCDPISSHATLYWYQQALGQGPEFLTYFNYEAQPDKSGLPSDRFSAERPEGSISTLTIQRTEQRDSAMYRCASSLAGTGNEQFFGPGTRLTVL.

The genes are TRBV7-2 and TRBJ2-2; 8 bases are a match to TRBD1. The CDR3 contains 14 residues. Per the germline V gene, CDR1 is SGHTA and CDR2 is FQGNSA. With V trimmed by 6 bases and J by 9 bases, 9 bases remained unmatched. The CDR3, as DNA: TGTGCCAGCAGTTCGGGGACAGGCGCCAGGGAGCTGTTTTTT. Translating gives CASSSGTGARELFF.

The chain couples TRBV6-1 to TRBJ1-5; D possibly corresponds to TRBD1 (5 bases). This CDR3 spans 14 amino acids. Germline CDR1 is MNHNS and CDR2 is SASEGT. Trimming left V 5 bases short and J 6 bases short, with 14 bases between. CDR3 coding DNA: TGTGCCAGCAGTCCCCGGGGAGGGGCTCAGCCCCAGCATTTT. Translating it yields CASSPRGGAQPQHF.

The CDR3 is CASSLRDRPNTEAFF. In nucleotides, the CDR3 is TGTGCCAGCAGCCTTAGGGACAGACCGAACACTGAAGCTTTCTTT. This chain connects TRBV7-2 to TRBJ1-1, with 7 bases identical to TRBD1. The V segment lost 5 bases and the J segment 1 base; nucleotides outside the gene matches: 7. CDR1 SGHTA and CDR2 FQGNSA come from the germline V gene. The CDR3 loop spans 15 amino acids.

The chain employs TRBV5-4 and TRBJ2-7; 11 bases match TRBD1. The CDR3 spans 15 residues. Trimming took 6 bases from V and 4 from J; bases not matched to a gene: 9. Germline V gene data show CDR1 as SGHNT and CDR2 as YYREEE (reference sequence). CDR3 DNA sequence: TGTGCCAGCAAAGTGGGGACAGGGGGGGGGTACGAGCAGTACTTC. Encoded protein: CASKVGTGGGYEQYF.

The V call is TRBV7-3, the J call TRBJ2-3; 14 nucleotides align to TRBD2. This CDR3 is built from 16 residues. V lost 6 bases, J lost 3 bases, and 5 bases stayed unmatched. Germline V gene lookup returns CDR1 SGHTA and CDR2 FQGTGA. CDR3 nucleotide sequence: TGTGCCAGCAGTAGCGGACTAGCGGGGGGAACAGATACGCAGTATTTT. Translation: CASSSGLAGGTDTQYF.

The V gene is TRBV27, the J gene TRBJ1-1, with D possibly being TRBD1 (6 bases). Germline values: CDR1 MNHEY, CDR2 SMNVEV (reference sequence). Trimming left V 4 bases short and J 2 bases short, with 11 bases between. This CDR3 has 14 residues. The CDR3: CASSSNRANTEAFF. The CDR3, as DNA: TGTGCCAGCAGTTCCAACAGGGCAAACACTGAAGCTTTCTTT.

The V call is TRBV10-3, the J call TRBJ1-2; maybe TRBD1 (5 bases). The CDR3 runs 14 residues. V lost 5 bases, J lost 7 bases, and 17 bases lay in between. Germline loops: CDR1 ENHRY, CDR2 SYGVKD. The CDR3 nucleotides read TGTGCCATCAGTAAAAATCAGGGAGGCAGTGGCTACACCTTC. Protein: CAISKNQGGSGYTF.

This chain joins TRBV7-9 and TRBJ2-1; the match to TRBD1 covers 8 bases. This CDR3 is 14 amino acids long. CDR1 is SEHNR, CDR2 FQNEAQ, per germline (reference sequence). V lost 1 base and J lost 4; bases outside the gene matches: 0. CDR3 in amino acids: CASSLGTGYNEQFF. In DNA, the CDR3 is TGTGCCAGCAGCTTAGGGACAGGGTACAATGAGCAGTTCTTC. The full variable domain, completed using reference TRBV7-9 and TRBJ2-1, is DTGVSQNPRHKITKRGQNVTFRCDPISEHNRLYWYRQTLGQGPEFLTYFQNEAQLEKSRLLSDRFSAERPKGSFSTLEIQRTEQGDSAMYLCASSLGTGYNEQFFGPGTRLTVL.

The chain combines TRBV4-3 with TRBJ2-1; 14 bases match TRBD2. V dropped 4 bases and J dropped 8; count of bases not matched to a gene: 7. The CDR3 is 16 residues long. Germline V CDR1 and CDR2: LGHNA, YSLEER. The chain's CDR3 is CASSPGTSGGIHEQFF. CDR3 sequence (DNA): TGCGCCAGCAGCCCCGGGACTAGCGGGGGTATCCATGAGCAGTTCTTC.

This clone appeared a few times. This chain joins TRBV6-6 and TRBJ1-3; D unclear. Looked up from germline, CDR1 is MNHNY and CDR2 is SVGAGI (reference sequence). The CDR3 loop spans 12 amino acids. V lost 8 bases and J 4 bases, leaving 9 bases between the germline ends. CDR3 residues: CASGEAGNTIYF. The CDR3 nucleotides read TGTGCCAGCGGGGAGGCCGGAAACACCATATATTTT.

DNA for the CDR3: TGTGCCAGCAATGGGGACAGTTCAGCTAATGAAAAACTGTTTTTT. As protein: CASNGDSSANEKLFF. The genes are TRBV2 and TRBJ1-4, with TRBD1 matching over 7 bases. Trimming at V came to 7 bases and at J to 3 bases, leaving 8 bases not matched to a gene. Germline assignment: CDR1 SNHLY and CDR2 FYNNEI. This CDR3 has 15 amino acids.

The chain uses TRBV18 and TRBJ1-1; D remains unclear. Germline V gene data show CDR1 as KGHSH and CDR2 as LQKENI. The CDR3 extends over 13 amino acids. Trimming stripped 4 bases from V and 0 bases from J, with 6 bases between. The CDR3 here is CASSQQLNTEAFF. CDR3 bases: TGTGCCAGCTCACAACAGTTGAACACTGAAGCTTTCTTT.